This TCR beta chain was captured by sequencing in a study of CD8+ T cells in alopecia areata. Overall study context: It was oral tofacitinib, at 5 to 10 mg twice daily, that treated patients received.

RNA, once extracted, was reverse transcribed into cDNA for use as the sequencing template. Sequenced by immunoSEQ multiplex PCR; TCRdb stores in-frame clones only, minus some. The sample gives roughly 170,000 clones, 59% of which show up once; around 15% is in the top ten. Comments on this clone: What it binds is unknown.

The CDR3 loop spans 13 amino acids. The germline V gene has CDR1 SGHTA and CDR2 FQGTGA. The V gene end was trimmed by 3 bases and the J gene end by 8 bases; junction bases not matched to a gene: 5. Peripheral blood samples and lesional scalp punch biopsies were obtained from alopecia areata patients. Sorted out of PBMCs were CD4+ T cells and CD8+ T cells. Study conclusions and caveats: Compared with mice, patients displayed less clear TCR sharing, possibly for HLA-related reasons.

Sequenced material: CD4+ T cells sorted from blood, taken at week 0. The rearrangement joins TRBV7-3 to TRBJ1-2; 8 nucleotides align to TRBD1. The source of this sequence is a human donor with alopecia areata. The CDR3 here is CASSFGQGMGYTF. Here the CDR3 DNA reads TGTGCCAGCAGCTTTGGACAGGGAATGGGCTACACCTTC.